Below are 8 T cell receptor beta chains sequenced from a single sample in a study of cytomegalovirus exposure and HLA in healthy donors. PCR employed 60 Vbeta and 13 Jbeta primers. This table comes from immunoSEQ multiplex PCR, and its TCRdb copy is limited to in-frame clones, with some not included. This table has roughly 130,000 clones, more than 70% appearing once. The specimen sequenced was PBMCs. The receptors derive from a male donor in good health and CMV-seropositive.

This clone was found once. The CDR3 sequence: CAAGRGRGGPAETQYF. The CDR3 DNA reads as TGTGCCGCTGGACGGGGGCGGGGGGGCCCCGCAGAGACCCAGTACTTC. The V and J genes are TRBV19 and TRBJ2-5; the match to TRBD2 covers 9 bases. The CDR3 length is 16 residues. V was clipped by 11 bases and J by 4 bases; unmatched bases: 17. Per germline, CDR1 LNHDA and CDR2 SQIVND (reference sequence).

The chain carries TRBV2 and TRBJ2-5; D remains unclear. Trimming cost V 3 bases and J 5 bases, with 13 bases left between them. The CDR3 is 14 amino acids. Germline CDR1 reads SNHLY; CDR2 reads FYNNEI. CDR3 nucleotides: TGTGCCAGCAGTGACTCGAGTGTACGGGAGACCCAGTACTTC. Protein product: CASSDSSVRETQYF.

V usage is TRBV5-5 and J usage is TRBJ1-5; 7 bases are shared with TRBD1. The germline CDR1 and CDR2 sequences are SGHKS and YYEKEE (reference sequence). Trimming at V came to 4 bases and at J to 7 bases, leaving 8 bases not matched to a gene. The CDR3 sequence is 14 residues long. Here the CDR3 reads CASSPTGLGQPQHF. The CDR3 nucleotides read TGTGCCAGCAGCCCGACAGGGTTGGGGCAGCCCCAGCATTTT.

Only a few counts were recorded for this clone. The gene calls are TRBV27 and TRBJ2-7, with D perhaps TRBD1 (5 bases). Germline CDR1 is MNHEY and CDR2 is SMNVEV (reference sequence). The ends were cut back, 0 bases at V and 13 bases at J, with 16 bases in the middle. The CDR3 totals 13 residues. CDR3 nucleotides: TGTGCCAGCAGTTTATCGAGAATGGGGCGGTTCTACTTC. Amino acids: CASSLSRMGRFYF.

The V gene is TRBV19, the J gene TRBJ2-5, with a possible D match to TRBD2 (5 bases). Germline CDR1 is LNHDA and CDR2 is SQIVND (reference sequence). V lost 2 bases to trimming and J lost 4 bases, with 11 bases between them. This CDR3 has 14 amino acids. The CDR3 DNA is TGTGCCAGTAGTATAAGGACGGGGATAGAGACCCAGTACTTC. This codes for CASSIRTGIETQYF.

This chain uses TRBV7-9 with TRBJ2-4; the match to TRBD1 covers 9 bases. Unmatched junction bases numbered 15, after V lost 5 bases and J lost 1 base. In germline, CDR1 is SEHNR, CDR2 FQNEAQ (reference sequence). There are 19 residues in the CDR3. CDR3 loop: CASSPLGVQGARAKNIQYF. As DNA, the CDR3 is TGTGCCAGCAGCCCGCTAGGGGTACAGGGGGCCCGGGCCAAAAACATTCAGTACTTC.

The CDR3 here is CASSLFPRARTEAFF. In DNA form, the CDR3 reads TGTGCCAGCAGCTTGTTTCCCAGGGCTAGGACTGAAGCTTTCTTT. V is TRBV5-4 and J is TRBJ1-1; D perhaps matches TRBD1 (5 bases). The CDR3 sequence is 15 residues long. CDR1 SGHNT and CDR2 YYREEE come from the germline V gene (reference sequence). Trimming removed 1 base at V and 5 bases at J, with 15 bases between.

As regards this clone: The sample holds other DNA sequences that translate to the same CDR3. The rearrangement uses TRBV5-4 and TRBJ2-5; 8 nucleotides align to TRBD2. Germline assignment: CDR1 SGHNT and CDR2 YYREEE (reference sequence). CDR3 length: 14 residues. J lost 5 bases, V lost 5 bases, and 8 bases had no gene match. CDR3 residues: CASSFGGAAETQYF. Written as DNA, the CDR3 is TGTGCCAGCAGTTTCGGGGGGGCCGCGGAGACCCAGTACTTC.